A selection of T cell receptor beta chains follows, all from one sample in a study of blood T cell repertoires in COVID-19. Libraries were prepared by immunoSEQ multiplex PCR; TCRdb keeps only in-frame clonotypes and omits some of them. The repertoire has roughly 170,000 clones, roughly 85% of them found once; the top ten carry 26%. Sequences were obtained from peripheral blood. These TCRs come from a woman aged 65 to 85 with acute or convalescent COVID-19. Each CDR3 is given with its conserved first and last residue. D genes are given only for firm matches. Where a row states a size, it is once, few, many or the class of an expanded clone; other rows omit it.

d_gene	v_gene	j_gene	abundance	CDR3aa	CDR3nt
NA	TRBV29-1	TRBJ1-2	NA	CSCLGGGGYTF	TGCAGCTGCCTAGGGGGGGGTGGCTACACCTTC
TRBD2	TRBV13	TRBJ2-7	once	CASSRGPSGSFYEQYF	TGTGCCAGCAGCAGGGGGCCTAGCGGGAGCTTCTACGAGCAGTACTTC
TRBD2	TRBV10-3	TRBJ2-5	NA	CAAGRLADQETQYF	TGTGCCGCAGGCCGTCTAGCGGACCAAGAGACCCAGTACTTC
NA	TRBV7-3	TRBJ2-2	NA	CASSLRRALGAGELFF	TGTGCCAGCAGCTTAAGGCGGGCTTTGGGAGCCGGGGAGCTGTTTTTT
NA	TRBV5-1	TRBJ2-1	NA	CASSLGQVLNEQFF	TGCGCCAGCAGCTTGGGACAGGTCCTCAATGAGCAGTTCTTC
TRBD2	TRBV24-1	TRBJ2-1	once	CATSEGTSGDYNEQFF	TGTGCCACCAGTGAGGGGACTAGCGGGGACTACAATGAGCAGTTCTTC
NA	TRBV30	TRBJ1-1	NA	CAWSPLSSTEAFF	TGTGCCTGGAGTCCCTTATCGAGCACTGAAGCTTTCTTT
NA	TRBV6-5	TRBJ2-1	NA	CASSRRTGRVGEQFF	TGTGCCAGCAGCCGGAGGACAGGGAGGGTCGGTGAGCAGTTCTTC
NA	TRBV28	TRBJ1-1	few	CASSLHRLNTEAFF	TGTGCCAGCAGTTTACACAGATTAAACACTGAAGCTTTCTTT
NA	TRBV7-9	TRBJ2-2	NA	CASSLWGEWDTGELFF	TGTGCCAGCAGCCTGTGGGGGGAATGGGACACCGGGGAGCTGTTTTTT
NA	TRBV5-4	TRBJ2-1	NA	CASSTSPGSYNEQFF	TGTGCCAGCAGTACTAGCCCCGGCTCCTACAATGAGCAGTTCTTC
NA	TRBV7-2	TRBJ2-7	NA	CASRQGLARSYEQYF	TGTGCCAGCAGACAGGGGCTAGCGCGTTCCTACGAGCAGTACTTC
TRBD1	TRBV5-6	TRBJ2-7	NA	CASSTTGQGSYEQYF	TGTGCCAGCAGCACCACGGGACAGGGCTCCTACGAGCAGTACTTC
TRBD1	TRBV6-5	TRBJ1-5	NA	CASRGQGRVNQPQHF	TGTGCCAGCAGAGGACAGGGAAGAGTGAATCAGCCCCAGCATTTT
TRBD1	TRBV4-2	TRBJ1-5	NA	CASSQEQGAQPQHF	TGTGCCAGCAGCCAAGAACAGGGGGCCCAGCCCCAGCATTTT
NA	TRBV5-1	TRBJ2-6	NA	CASSLAGVGANVLTF	TGCGCCAGCAGCTTGGCAGGGGTCGGGGCCAACGTCCTGACTTTC
NA	TRBV10-2	TRBJ1-2	few	CASSVDRGSGYTF	TGCGCCAGCAGTGTGGACAGAGGCTCAGGGTACACCTTC
TRBD1	TRBV5-6	TRBJ1-2	NA	CASSFRGQNYGYTF	TGTGCCAGCAGCTTCCGGGGACAGAACTATGGCTACACCTTC